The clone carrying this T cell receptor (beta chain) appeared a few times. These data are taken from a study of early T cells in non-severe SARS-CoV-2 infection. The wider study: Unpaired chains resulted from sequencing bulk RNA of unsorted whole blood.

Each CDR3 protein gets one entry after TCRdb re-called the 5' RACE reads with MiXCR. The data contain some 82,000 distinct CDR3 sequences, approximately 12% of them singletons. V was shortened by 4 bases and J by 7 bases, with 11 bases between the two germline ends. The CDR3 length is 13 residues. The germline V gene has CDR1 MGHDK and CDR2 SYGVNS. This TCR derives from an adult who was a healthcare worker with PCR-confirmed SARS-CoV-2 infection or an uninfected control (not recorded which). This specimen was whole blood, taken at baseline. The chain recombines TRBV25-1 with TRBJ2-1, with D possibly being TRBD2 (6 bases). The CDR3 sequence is CASSVAGRNEQFF. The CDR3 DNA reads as TGTGCCAGCAGTGTGGCGGGAAGAAATGAGCAGTTCTTC.